This T cell receptor beta chain is from a study of regulatory T cells in long-lasting Graves disease. Sample time point: persistent/refractory GD, antithyroid drugs over 5 years with positive TRAb. Construction of the TCR library relied on RNA isolated from PBMCs. Graves' disease diagnoses followed American Thyroid Association guidelines. To make TCR beta libraries, researchers used iRepertoire HTBI primers and Arm-PCR of CDR3 regions. TCRdb re-called the multiplex PCR reads through MiXCR, storing one row per CDR3 protein. The sample yields a few hundred thousand distinct CDR3 sequences, about 20% seen once. V was clipped by 2 bases and J by 10 bases, with 14 bases between them. CDR3 length equals 14 residues. Germline-derived CDR1 and CDR2 are MNHEY and SMNVEV (reference sequence).

Sequencing was performed on peripheral blood mononuclear cells (PBMCs), taken when the disease was refractory, from a patient treated with antithyroid drugs. The rearrangement uses TRBV27 and TRBJ2-2; tentatively, D is TRBD1 or TRBD2 (6 bases each). The receptor's source is a female donor with Graves disease. In nucleotides, the CDR3 is TGTGCCAGCAGTTTAAGGGGGGCGTCGAAGGAGCTGTTTTTT. Encoded protein: CASSLRGASKELFF.